Listed below are T cell receptor beta chains from one sample, sequenced in a study of human T cells and chemical hapten exposure. TCRdb re-derived calls from the RACE reads in MiXCR, one entry per CDR3 protein. The sample has about 28,000 distinct CDR3 sequences; about 7% are singletons. The specimen sequenced was whole blood. The receptors stem from a human donor in good health. Some clones in this sample may be carry-over from other donors' samples. Each CDR3 is given with its conserved first and last residue. The order of the fields is clone size, J gene, D gene, V gene, CDR3 protein, CDR3 DNA. The D gene is left open where the match is weak. The size entry is marked missing in some rows and otherwise reads once, few, many or a size class.

>NA|TRBJ2-7|NA|TRBV10-3
CAISPGIGPYEQYF
TGTGCCATCAGCCCGGGGATAGGGCCCTACGAGCAGTACTTC
>NA|TRBJ2-3|TRBD2|TRBV3-1
CASSRLAGGYTQYF
TGTGCCAGCAGCCGACTAGCGGGAGGTTATACGCAGTATTTT
>NA|TRBJ2-1|TRBD2|TRBV4-1
CASSQGSGRSSNEQFF
TGCGCCAGCAGCCAAGGTAGCGGGAGATCCAGCAATGAGCAGTTCTTC
>NA|TRBJ2-5|TRBD1|TRBV2
CASRTGTGEETQYF
TGTGCCAGCAGGACCGGGACAGGGGAAGAGACCCAGTACTTC
>medium-sized|TRBJ1-5|NA|TRBV27
CASSLFKSGQPQHF
TGTGCCAGCAGTTTATTCAAGTCAGGGCAGCCCCAGCATTTT
>many|TRBJ1-1|NA|TRBV28
CASSLGTEAFF
TGTGCCAGCAGTTTGGGGACTGAAGCTTTCTTT
>few|TRBJ2-3|NA|TRBV7-9
CASSPTHNSQYF
TGTGCCAGCAGCCCAACGCACAATTCGCAGTATTTT
>few|TRBJ2-1|NA|TRBV27
CASSPDRFSYNEQFF
TGTGCCAGCAGCCCCGACAGATTCTCCTACAATGAGCAGTTCTTC
>many|TRBJ1-1|NA|TRBV12-3/TRBV12-4
CASGPGGESTEAFF
TGTGCCAGCGGTCCGGGGGGAGAATCGACTGAAGCTTTCTTT
>many|TRBJ2-7|TRBD2|TRBV18
CASSGTSGYEQYF
TGTGCCAGCTCCGGGACTAGCGGGTACGAGCAGTACTTC
>many|TRBJ1-6|NA|TRBV20-1
CSARDLVSPLHF
TGCAGTGCTAGAGATCTAGTTTCACCCCTCCACTTT
>many|TRBJ2-1|NA|TRBV3-1
CASSLGVSSYNEQFF
TGTGCCAGCAGCCTCGGCGTTAGCTCCTACAATGAGCAGTTCTTC
>many|TRBJ2-7|NA|TRBV28
CASSPAGLGTHYEQYF
TGTGCCAGCAGTCCAGCTGGGTTGGGGACCCACTACGAGCAGTACTTC
>few|TRBJ1-3|NA|TRBV30
CAWSIWGTGNTIYF
TGTGCCTGGAGTATATGGGGGACTGGAAACACCATATATTTT
>few|TRBJ2-1|NA|TRBV19
CASSRDAYNEQFF
TGTGCCAGTAGTCGGGACGCTTACAATGAGCAGTTCTTC
>NA|TRBJ2-3|TRBD1|TRBV6-2/TRBV6-3
CASSNSPGTAPDTQYF
TGTGCCAGCAGTAACAGTCCCGGGACAGCCCCAGATACGCAGTATTTT
>NA|TRBJ1-4|TRBD1|TRBV4-2
CASSQVGQGGEKLFF
TGTGCCAGCAGCCAAGTCGGACAGGGGGGTGAAAAACTGTTTTTT
>NA|TRBJ1-5|TRBD1|TRBV12-3/TRBV12-4
CASSLEGGGGQPQHF
TGTGCCAGCAGTTTAGAAGGGGGCGGCGGTCAGCCCCAGCATTTT
>few|TRBJ2-3|NA|TRBV28
CASSSLDREGDTQYF
TGTGCCAGCAGTTCGTTAGACAGGGAGGGAGATACGCAGTATTTT
>many|TRBJ1-2|TRBD1|TRBV19
CASSITGDAYGYTF
TGTGCCAGTAGTATTACAGGGGACGCCTATGGCTACACCTTC
>few|TRBJ2-7|NA|TRBV12-3/TRBV12-4
CASSFRGAGEQYF
TGTGCCAGCAGTTTCCGGGGGGCGGGGGAGCAGTACTTC
>NA|TRBJ2-1|NA|TRBV2
CASSEDRDNEQFF
TGTGCCAGCAGTGAAGACAGAGACAATGAGCAGTTCTTC
>many|TRBJ2-7|TRBD1|TRBV7-9
CASSPEADRGYEQYF
TGTGCCAGCAGCCCCGAGGCGGACAGGGGGTACGAGCAGTACTTC